The 16 T cell receptor beta chains given below trace back to one sample, sequenced in a study of long-term antiretroviral therapy in people with HIV (dated by TCRdb to between 2021 and 2024). The immunoSEQ hsTCRB v3.0 assay was used at survey level resolution for TRB variable region sequencing. This is the immuneACCESS table as TCRdb keeps it, with only in-frame sequences that have V and J called. A part of the clones is gone; compared with another copy, unresolved V genes explain less than half, and the rest is unexplained. This sample has 25,000 to 35,000 clones in its table, and about 86% of those were observed once. The ten largest clones take up 4.8% of the sample. The sample here was unsorted PBMCs, taken 0.8 years after starting antiretroviral therapy. Every receptor here comes from a woman aged 30 to 39 with HIV.

The J gene is TRBJ1-2, the V gene TRBV5-1, with a weak D call TRBD1 (5 bases). The CDR3 loop spans 14 amino acids. V was trimmed by 0 bases and J by 4 bases, leaving 10 bases between them. CDR1 is SGHRS and CDR2 is YFSETQ in the germline V gene. CDR3 sequence: CASSLADSVYGYTF. As DNA, the CDR3 is TGCGCCAGCAGCTTGGCTGACAGCGTCTATGGCTACACCTTC.

V usage is TRBV7-8 and J usage is TRBJ1-4; TRBD1 agrees at 7 bases. Germline V gene data show CDR1 as SGHVS and CDR2 as FQNEAQ. The V segment lost 1 base and the J segment 8 bases; nucleotides outside the gene matches: 7. The CDR3 runs to 15 residues. Written as DNA, the CDR3 is TGTGCCAGCAGCTTAGGCAGGGGGGAGCGGGAAAAACTGTTTTTT. Its translation is CASSLGRGEREKLFF. Looking up the rest from reference TRBV7-8 and TRBJ1-4 gives the full variable domain: GAGVSQSPRYKVAKRGQDVALRCDPISGHVSLFWYQQALGQGPEFLTYFQNEAQLDKSGLPSDRFFAERPEGSVSTLKIQRTQQEDSAVYLCASSLGRGEREKLFFGSGTQLSVL.

The V gene is TRBV7-9, the J gene TRBJ1-5, with 9 bases matching TRBD1. The V gene's germline CDR1 is SEHNR and CDR2 FQNEAQ (reference sequence). V was pared by 5 bases and J by 6 bases, with 8 bases of the junction left unmatched. This CDR3 has 15 amino acids. CDR3 protein: CASSRTGGAGQPQHF. Written as DNA, the CDR3 is TGTGCCAGCAGCCGTACAGGGGGCGCAGGTCAGCCCCAGCATTTT. Complete variable domain (other parts from reference TRBV7-9 and TRBJ1-5): DTGVSQNPRHKITKRGQNVTFRCDPISEHNRLYWYRQTLGQGPEFLTYFQNEAQLEKSRLLSDRFSAERPKGSFSTLEIQRTEQGDSAMYLCASSRTGGAGQPQHFGDGTRLSIL.

The chain carries TRBV10-2 and TRBJ1-1, with a possible D match to TRBD1 (5 bases). The V and J ends lost 0 bases and 5 bases respectively, with 13 bases between them. This CDR3 spans 15 amino acids. Germline assignment: CDR1 WSHSY and CDR2 SAAADI. CDR3 in DNA: TGCGCCAGCAGTGAGTCATGGGCGGGGCGGACTGAAGCTTTCTTT. It specifies CASSESWAGRTEAFF.

The J gene is TRBJ2-7, the V gene TRBV6-5; D is unclear. Germline loops: CDR1 MNHEY, CDR2 SVGAGI. Trimming removed 8 bases at V and 4 bases at J, with 9 bases between. CDR3 size: 11 residues. CDR3 coding DNA: TGTGCCAGCCGGCGTGAGTACGAGCAGTACTTC. This codes for CASRREYEQYF.

The chain uses TRBV4-1 and TRBJ1-2; a weak D match, TRBD1 (5 bases). This CDR3 is built from 21 residues. The germline CDR1 and CDR2 sequences are MGHRA and YSYEKL. V was trimmed by 0 bases and J by 8 bases, leaving 34 bases between them. CDR3 sequence (DNA): TGCGCCAGCAGCCAAGAAGGGGCGGCGGGGACGGACGGCTGGAGTATCGGGGGCTACACCTTC. It translates to CASSQEGAAGTDGWSIGGYTF.

The gene calls are TRBV9 and TRBJ2-3; D perhaps matches TRBD2 (6 bases). The CDR3 extends over 15 amino acids. CDR1 and CDR2 (germline): SGDLS, YYNGEE. V was trimmed by 4 bases and J by 3 bases, leaving 15 bases between them. The CDR3, as DNA: TGTGCCAGCAGCCCCCCGCTAGCGAGGACAGATACGCAGTATTTT. Its protein is CASSPPLARTDTQYF. Together with reference TRBV9 and TRBJ2-3, the CDR3 gives the full variable domain: DSGVTQTPKHLITATGQRVTLRCSPRSGDLSVYWYQQSLDQGLQFLIQYYNGEERAKGNILERFSAQQFPDLHSELNLSSLELGDSALYFCASSPPLARTDTQYFGPGTRLTVL.

The V and J genes are TRBV7-9 and TRBJ2-1, with D hard to call. V gave up 3 bases and J gave up 8 bases, with 5 bases separating them. The germline gives CDR1 SEHNR, CDR2 FQNEAQ (reference sequence). The length of the CDR3 is 11 residues. The CDR3 spells CASSFQYEQFF. CDR3 DNA sequence: TGTGCCAGCAGCTTCCAATATGAGCAGTTCTTC.

V and J are TRBV5-1 and TRBJ1-2, with a weak D call TRBD1 (6 bases). Deletions cut 4 bases from V and 6 bases from J, with 13 bases between. The germline V gene encodes CDR1 SGHRS and CDR2 YFSETQ. The CDR3 extends over 13 amino acids. CDR3 sequence (DNA): TGCGCCAGCAGCCAACAGGGTGGACATGGCTACACCTTC. Amino acids: CASSQQGGHGYTF. Variable domain in full (rest from reference TRBV5-1 and TRBJ1-2): KAGVTQTPRYLIKTRGQQVTLSCSPISGHRSVSWYQQTPGQGLQFLFEYFSETQRNKGNFPGRFSGRQFSNSRSEMNVSTLELGDSALYLCASSQQGGHGYTFGSGTRLTVV.

Sample share makes this clone large. The rearrangement uses TRBV27 and TRBJ2-2; D is uncertain. In germline, CDR1 is MNHEY, CDR2 SMNVEV (reference sequence). V lost 5 bases and J lost 5, with 6 bases in between. The CDR3 is 12 amino acids. This chain's CDR3 is CASSGRTGELFF. DNA for the CDR3: TGTGCCAGCAGTGGAAGAACCGGGGAGCTGTTTTTT.

The chain is built from TRBV25-1 and TRBJ1-2, with D possibly TRBD1 on 5 matching bases. Trimming left V 2 bases short and J 1 base short, with 11 bases between. The CDR3 consists of 15 residues. The germline CDR1 and CDR2 sequences are MGHDK and SYGVNS. The CDR3 region has the DNA TGTGCCAGCAGTGAACCCGGGCAGGGTAACTATGGCTACACCTTC. Translating gives CASSEPGQGNYGYTF.

V is TRBV2 and J is TRBJ2-7; 8 bases map to TRBD1. Germline values: CDR1 SNHLY, CDR2 FYNNEI. Losses at the gene ends were 7 bases for V and 4 bases for J; bases not matched to a gene: 9. This CDR3 has 14 residues. CDR3 sequence reads: CASIIGQGNYEQYF. CDR3 bases: TGTGCCAGCATAATAGGACAGGGTAATTACGAGCAGTACTTC.

The CDR3 sequence is CASSSSSSGANVLTF. DNA of the CDR3: TGTGCCAGCAGCTCCTCGAGCTCTGGGGCCAACGTCCTGACTTTC. V usage is TRBV11-2 and J usage is TRBJ2-6; no clear D. CDR3 length: 15 amino acids. V was cut by 4 bases and J by 0 bases, with 7 bases left in between. Germline CDR1 and CDR2: SGHAT and FQNNGV. Complete variable domain (other parts from reference TRBV11-2 and TRBJ2-6): EAGVAQSPRYKIIEKRQSVAFWCNPISGHATLYWYQQILGQGPKLLIQFQNNGVVDDSQLPKDRFSAERLKGVDSTLKIQPAKLEDSAVYLCASSSSSSGANVLTFGAGSRLTVL.

This chain joins TRBV11-2 and TRBJ2-6; D remains unclear. Looked up from germline, CDR1 is SGHAT and CDR2 is FQNNGV. Trimming removed 5 bases from V and 6 bases from J, with 14 bases in between. The CDR3 runs to 15 residues. The CDR3 DNA reads as TGTGCCAGCAGCCCACCAATTTTAGTGGCCAACGTCCTGACTTTC. Translated: CASSPPILVANVLTF. The entire variable domain, with the rest obtained from reference TRBV11-2 and TRBJ2-6, is as follows: EAGVAQSPRYKIIEKRQSVAFWCNPISGHATLYWYQQILGQGPKLLIQFQNNGVVDDSQLPKDRFSAERLKGVDSTLKIQPAKLEDSAVYLCASSPPILVANVLTFGAGSRLTVL.

By its share, this clone is medium-sized (0.01 to 0.1%). The chain recombines TRBV4-1 with TRBJ2-3; D is ambiguous. This CDR3 spans 14 amino acids. Germline V gene lookup returns CDR1 MGHRA and CDR2 YSYEKL. V shed 3 bases and J shed 0 bases, with 7 bases lying between them. CDR3 region: CASSQTSSTDTQYF. The CDR3, as DNA: TGCGCCAGCAGCCAGACATCAAGCACAGATACGCAGTATTTT.

The chain carries TRBV6-6 and TRBJ1-1; no reliable D call. From germline, CDR1 is MNHNY and CDR2 SVGAGI (reference sequence). V lost 0 bases to trimming and J lost 8 bases, with 13 bases between them. The CDR3 runs 14 residues. CDR3 DNA sequence: TGTGCCAGCAGTTACTCGTTCTCCGGGCTAGAAGCTTTCTTT. It is translated as CASSYSFSGLEAFF.